Listed here are 6 T cell receptor beta chains from one sample, sequenced in a study of regulatory T cells in long-lasting Graves disease (dated by TCRdb to the early 2020s). Libraries were prepared through multiplex PCR. Sequencing was performed on an Illumina HiSeq 4000. iRepertoire HTBI primers and Arm-PCR amplification of CDR3 regions were used to construct TCR beta libraries. TCRdb reworked the public reads: Q25 trimming with fastp, MiXCR clone assembly, productive beta chains retained. A single entry per CDR3 protein holds the most common genes and DNA from its merged rows. The sample contains about 460,000 distinct CDR3 sequences, approximately 23% of them found a single time. The biggest ten clones account for less than 15% of the sample. The time point label here, explained by the study, means: persistent/refractory GD, antithyroid drugs over 5 years with positive TRAb. RNA was extracted from PBMCs in TRIzol for both TCR sequencing and RNA sequencing.

The starting material was peripheral blood mononuclear cells (PBMCs), obtained when the disease was refractory, from a patient treated with antithyroid drugs. The source of these receptors is a female donor with Graves disease.

This clonotype was observed at least ten times. The chain links TRBV25-1 to TRBJ1-4, with D possibly TRBD1 on 5 matching bases. Trimming removed 1 base at V and 1 base at J, with 25 bases between. Germline CDR1 MGHDK, CDR2 SYGVNS. CDR3 size: 21 residues. The DNA of the CDR3 is TGTGCCAGCAGTGAATTCGGGGAGACAGCTGCTAACCGAAGAACTAATGAAAAACTGTTTTTT. This encodes CASSEFGETAANRRTNEKLFF.

This clonotype showed up many times. The V and J genes are TRBV7-2 and TRBJ2-7; 13 bases map to TRBD2. This CDR3 has 15 amino acids. Germline values: CDR1 SGHTA, CDR2 FQGNSA. The V segment lost 5 bases and the J segment 6 bases; nucleotides outside the gene matches: 7. CDR3 sequence (DNA): TGTGCCAGCAGCCCCGGACTAGCGGGGGCGGGCGAGCAGTACTTC. Translating it yields CASSPGLAGAGEQYF.

This clonotype occurred a few times. CDR3 sequence (DNA): TGTGCCAGCAGTCCCGGGCGGCTAATGAACACTGAAGCTTTCTTT. Translated, it gives CASSPGRLMNTEAFF. The chain is built from TRBV6-1 and TRBJ1-1; no clear D gene. There are 15 residues in the CDR3. The V end was cut by 5 bases, the J end by 0 bases, with 13 bases between. Germline V CDR1 and CDR2: MNHNS, SASEGT.

The J gene is TRBJ2-5, the V gene TRBV18; the D call may be TRBD1 or TRBD2 (6 bases each). In germline, CDR1 is KGHSH, CDR2 LQKENI. CDR3 length equals 15 residues. V lost 1 base and J 4 bases, leaving 13 bases between the germline ends. CDR3 sequence: CASSPLGGHGETQYF. The CDR3 DNA is TGTGCCAGCTCACCACTGGGGGGACACGGAGAGACCCAGTACTTC.

This clonotype came up many times. The rearrangement joins TRBV3-1 to TRBJ1-5; D gene uncertain. This CDR3 has 14 residues. CDR1 is LGHDT and CDR2 is YNNKEL in the germline V gene (reference sequence). Trimming removed 3 bases from V and 9 bases from J, with 15 bases in between. In nucleotides, the CDR3 is TGTGCCAGCAGCCAGCGTCCAACTCTGGGGCCCCAGCATTTT. The encoded protein is CASSQRPTLGPQHF.

This clonotype was counted between two and nine times. The CDR3 DNA reads as TGTGCCAGCAGCCAAGCAGGGCGAGCTTTCTTT. Translation gives CASSQAGRAFF. The chain uses TRBV14 and TRBJ1-1; tentatively, D is TRBD1 (5 bases). Germline assignment: CDR1 SGHDN and CDR2 FVKESK. The CDR3 spans 11 residues. Trimming shortened V by 1 base and J by 10 bases, and 7 bases separated the two germline ends.